These 29 T cell receptor beta chains originate from one sample sequenced in a study of CD8 T cells in Susac syndrome. Reverse transcription used about 0.45 to 1 ug RNA and random hexamers. TCRdb recomputed calls from the immunoSEQ multiplex PCR reads with MiXCR, one row per CDR3 protein. The sample lists 100,000 to 150,000 distinct CDR3 sequences, 90% to 95% occurring once. Input material: CD8+ T cells from PBMCs. The receptors stem from a human donor with Susac syndrome.

This clonotype was detected only once. The V call is TRBV5-1, the J call TRBJ2-7; D not certain. Trimming pared 2 bases from V and 4 bases from J, leaving 13 bases between. The CDR3 has 14 amino acids. Looked up from germline, CDR1 is SGHRS and CDR2 is YFSETQ. CDR3 sequence (DNA): TGCGCCAGCAGCTTTGAGTCGCCCAAATACGAGCAGTACTTC. Its protein is CASSFESPKYEQYF.

V is TRBV5-6 and J is TRBJ1-1, with D unresolved. The V end lost 0 bases, the J end lost 1 base, and 7 bases lay between the germline ends. The germline CDR1 and CDR2 sequences are SGHDT and YYEEEE. The CDR3 contains 14 residues. The chain's CDR3 is CASSLVRRNTEAFF. The CDR3 DNA reads as TGTGCCAGCAGCTTGGTGCGTAGGAACACTGAAGCTTTCTTT.

This rearrangement joins TRBV29-1 to TRBJ1-2; 8 positions agree with TRBD1. The CDR3 is 12 amino acids. With 6 bases clipped from V and 4 bases from J, the junction kept 4 bases outside the gene matches. Germline CDR1 is SQVTM and CDR2 is ANQGSEA. CDR3 in DNA: TGCAGCGTCGAAACAGGGGGCTATGGCTACACCTTC. Protein product: CSVETGGYGYTF. Full variable domain (rest looked up from reference TRBV29-1 and TRBJ1-2): SAVISQKPSRDICQRGTSLTIQCQVDSQVTMMFWYRQQPGQSLTLIATANQGSEATYESGFVIDKFPISRPNLTFSTLTVSNMSPEDSSIYLCSVETGGYGYTFGSGTRLTVV.

The V gene is TRBV15, the J gene TRBJ1-5, with D tentatively TRBD1 (5 bases). CDR3 length: 12 residues. Trimming took 8 bases from V and 7 from J, leaving 12 bases between them. Germline V lookup: CDR1 LNHNV, CDR2 YYDKDF (reference sequence). The CDR3 reads CATEERGQPQHF. The CDR3 bases are TGTGCCACCGAGGAACGGGGGCAGCCCCAGCATTTT.

This chain joins TRBV9 and TRBJ2-3, with 7 bases aligning to TRBD2. Germline V gene lookup returns CDR1 SGDLS and CDR2 YYNGEE. Trimming cost V 0 bases and J 2 bases; bases outside gene matches: 0. The CDR3 spans 14 residues. DNA for the CDR3: TGTGCCAGCAGCGTAGAGCGGGACACAGATACGCAGTATTTT. Its protein product is CASSVERDTDTQYF.

V usage is TRBV9 and J usage is TRBJ2-2; either TRBD1 or TRBD2 may fit D (5 bases each). The CDR3 sequence is 14 residues long. Trimming stripped 8 bases from V and 2 bases from J, with 13 bases between. From germline, CDR1 is SGDLS and CDR2 YYNGEE. The CDR3 DNA is TGTGCCAGTCACGGGACCGCTAACACCGGGGAGCTGTTTTTT. It codes for CASHGTANTGELFF. The full variable domain, completed using reference TRBV9 and TRBJ2-2, is DSGVTQTPKHLITATGQRVTLRCSPRSGDLSVYWYQQSLDQGLQFLIQYYNGEERAKGNILERFSAQQFPDLHSELNLSSLELGDSALYFCASHGTANTGELFFGEGSRLTVL.

The J gene is TRBJ2-7, the V gene TRBV21-1; the tabulated D call, TRBD2, remains unverified against the DNA. TRBV21-1 represents a pseudogene. CDR3 length: 12 residues. The DNA for the CDR3 is TGTGCCAGCAGCAAAGTTACTAGAGAGCAGTACTTC. Its protein is CASSKVTREQYF.

The genes are TRBV28 and TRBJ2-1; 13 nucleotides align to TRBD2. CDR1 and CDR2 from the germline V gene are MDHEN and SYDVKM. This CDR3 has 17 residues. V was clipped by 3 bases and J by 6 bases; unmatched bases: 8. This CDR3 is CASSFLPGLAGTNEQFF. CDR3 sequence (DNA): TGTGCCAGCAGTTTCCTCCCGGGACTAGCGGGGACCAATGAGCAGTTCTTC.

V usage is TRBV4-3 and J usage is TRBJ2-1; 9 bases are shared with TRBD2. CDR3 size: 15 residues. Germline-derived CDR1 and CDR2 are LGHNA and YSLEER. Germline trimming cut 0 bases from V and 8 bases from J; bases unmatched to any gene: 5. DNA for the CDR3: TGCGCCAGCAGCCAAGAACTAGCGGGCGCCTATGAGCAGTTCTTC. Translated, it gives CASSQELAGAYEQFF.

The chain carries TRBV6-1 and TRBJ2-4; TRBD1 matches at 8 bases. The ends lost 6 bases at V and 9 bases at J; junction bases unmatched: 19. This CDR3 is built from 17 residues. Germline V lookup: CDR1 MNHNS, CDR2 SASEGT. The CDR3 DNA reads TGTGCCAGCAGCCGGGGACAGGTGGTCGTGGCAGAGAGCATTCAGTACTTC. Protein: CASSRGQVVVAESIQYF.

V and J are TRBV19 and TRBJ1-5, with a tentative D call TRBD1 (6 bases). Germline CDR1 LNHDA, CDR2 SQIVND (reference sequence). V was cut by 1 base and J by 7 bases, with 8 bases left in between. This CDR3 is 13 amino acids long. Written as DNA, the CDR3 is TGTGCCAGTAGTATAGCGGGGGGCCAGCCCCAGCATTTT. It specifies CASSIAGGQPQHF.

The chain uses TRBV20-1 and TRBJ1-1; D gene ambiguous. Germline assignment: CDR1 DFQATT and CDR2 SNEGSKA (reference sequence). V was cut by 5 bases and J by 6 bases, with 10 bases left in between. The CDR3 runs to 11 residues. The CDR3 reads CSALKISEAFF. The CDR3 DNA is TGCAGTGCTTTGAAAATCTCTGAAGCTTTCTTT.

This chain links TRBV6-4 with TRBJ2-3; possible D gene TRBD2, 5 bases. Trimming took 0 bases from V and 5 from J, leaving 15 bases between them. The CDR3 is 16 residues long. The germline CDR1 and CDR2 sequences are MRHNA and SNTAGT. The CDR3 DNA sequence: TGTGCCAGCAGTGACTCTCCTCGAGGGTCGGGAGATACGCAGTATTTT. It codes for CASSDSPRGSGDTQYF.

The genes are TRBV4-3 and TRBJ2-7; D is perhaps TRBD2 (5 bases). This CDR3 spans 17 amino acids. Trimming took 0 bases from V and 3 from J, leaving 18 bases between them. Germline V gives CDR1 LGHNA, CDR2 YSLEER. DNA of the CDR3: TGCGCCAGCAGCCAAGATTTACCTAGCCTGGGATTCTACGAGCAGTACTTC. This translates into CASSQDLPSLGFYEQYF.

The chain carries TRBV9 and TRBJ1-1; D uncertain. V was trimmed by 1 base and J by 4 bases, leaving 5 bases between them. From germline, CDR1 is SGDLS and CDR2 YYNGEE. The CDR3 loop spans 12 amino acids. The chain's CDR3 is CASSVSGTEAFF. The CDR3 DNA sequence: TGTGCCAGCAGCGTAAGTGGCACTGAAGCTTTCTTT.

The chain links TRBV10-3 to TRBJ2-1; D possibly corresponds to TRBD2 (5 bases). V lost 6 bases to trimming and J lost 4 bases, with 13 bases between them. Germline V gene lookup returns CDR1 ENHRY and CDR2 SYGVKD. The CDR3 loop spans 14 amino acids. Here the CDR3 reads CAISRLEGYNEQFF. In DNA form, the CDR3 reads TGTGCCATCAGCCGACTCGAGGGTTACAATGAGCAGTTCTTC.

V usage is TRBV12-3 or TRBV12-4 and J usage is TRBJ1-3; D not certain. V lost 5 bases to trimming and J lost 0 bases, with 11 bases between them. The CDR3 loop spans 15 amino acids. DNA for the CDR3: TGTGCCAGCAGTCCGCCAAGGGCCTCTGGAAACACCATATATTTT. It yields the protein CASSPPRASGNTIYF.

The J gene is TRBJ2-2, the V gene TRBV20-1, with TRBD2 identical over 7 bases. This CDR3 has 15 amino acids. Germline lookup yields CDR1 DFQATT and CDR2 SNEGSKA (reference sequence). V lost 3 bases to trimming and J lost 0 bases; unmatched junction nucleotides: 4. The CDR3 sequence: CSASLSGTNTGELFF. DNA of the CDR3: TGCAGTGCTAGTCTCAGCGGGACGAACACCGGGGAGCTGTTTTTT.

V gene TRBV12-3 or TRBV12-4 combines with J gene TRBJ2-1; TRBD1 matches 9 bases. The V gene end was trimmed by 6 bases and the J gene end by 16 bases; junction bases not matched to a gene: 13. This CDR3 spans 13 amino acids. The chain's CDR3 is CASSVDLRTGVFF. CDR3 DNA sequence: TGTGCCAGCAGCGTCGATCTCAGGACAGGGGTTTTCTTC.

The V gene is TRBV28, the J gene TRBJ2-7, with D maybe TRBD1 (5 bases). V was trimmed by 5 bases and J by 0 bases, leaving 14 bases between them. The CDR3 has 15 residues. Germline CDR1 MDHEN, CDR2 SYDVKM. The CDR3 region has the DNA TGTGCCAGCAGTCCTAACCCCGACAGCTCCTACGAGCAGTACTTC. It encodes CASSPNPDSSYEQYF.

The rearrangement joins TRBV30 to TRBJ1-1; unclear D gene. Germline V gene lookup returns CDR1 GTSNPN and CDR2 SVGIG (reference sequence). The V end was cut by 4 bases, the J end by 6 bases, with 18 bases between. CDR3 length: 14 residues. The CDR3, as DNA: TGTGCCTGGATGGGTCTCCCTTTTACCGCTGAAGCTTTCTTT. It encodes CAWMGLPFTAEAFF.

The gene calls are TRBV6-6 and TRBJ2-7, with TRBD2 matching over 8 bases. The CDR3 consists of 15 residues. V dropped 6 bases and J dropped 4; count of bases not matched to a gene: 11. In germline, CDR1 is MNHNY, CDR2 SVGAGI (reference sequence). Written as DNA, the CDR3 is TGTGCCAGCAGCCCGCTCGGGGGGGGGATTTACGAGCAGTACTTC. Translation: CASSPLGGGIYEQYF.

The CDR3 reads CASSLNTGPGYGYTF. The CDR3 nucleotides read TGTGCCAGCAGCTTAAATACGGGGCCCGGCTATGGCTACACCTTC. The chain links TRBV11-2 to TRBJ1-2; the D gene is possibly TRBD1 (5 bases). Trimming took off 2 bases at V and 4 bases at J, with 14 bases between the two ends. Germline assignment: CDR1 SGHAT and CDR2 FQNNGV. This CDR3 contains 15 residues.

The CDR3 nucleotides read TGTGCCACCAGTGCCCCCAGCACTAGCGGTAACTACAATGAGCAGTTCTTC. Protein product: CATSAPSTSGNYNEQFF. This chain connects TRBV24-1 to TRBJ2-1; TRBD2 agrees at 8 bases. The CDR3 length is 17 residues. V lost 5 bases to trimming and J lost 3 bases; unmatched junction nucleotides: 11. Germline CDR1 reads KGHDR; CDR2 reads SFDVKD.

This CDR3 reads CASSMGDNEQFF. The CDR3 bases are TGTGCCAGTAGTATGGGCGACAATGAGCAGTTCTTC. This chain joins TRBV19 and TRBJ2-1; D uncertain. The germline CDR1 and CDR2 sequences are LNHDA and SQIVND (reference sequence). CDR3 size: 12 residues. V lost 3 bases and J 5 bases, leaving 5 bases between the germline ends.

The genes are TRBV5-6 and TRBJ2-5, with 9 positions matching TRBD1. The CDR3 runs to 15 residues. Unmatched junction bases numbered 11, after V lost 4 bases and J lost 7 bases. Per germline, CDR1 SGHDT and CDR2 YYEEEE. CDR3 sequence reads: CASSTGGTGSVTQYF. The CDR3, as DNA: TGTGCCAGCAGCACCGGGGGGACAGGGTCGGTGACCCAGTACTTC.

The chain combines TRBV30 with TRBJ2-1, with 7 nucleotides matching TRBD2. Germline loops: CDR1 GTSNPN, CDR2 SVGIG (reference sequence). There are 15 residues in the CDR3. The junction had 11 bases not matched to a gene; V was cut back by 5 bases and J by 4 bases. The CDR3 here is CAWEKASGYYNEQFF. DNA of the CDR3: TGTGCCTGGGAGAAGGCTAGCGGCTATTACAATGAGCAGTTCTTC.

The chain is built from TRBV28 and TRBJ1-5; weak D call: TRBD1 (6 bases). The CDR3 is made up of 14 amino acids. The V and J ends lost 3 bases and 5 bases respectively, with 11 bases between them. The germline V gene encodes CDR1 MDHEN and CDR2 SYDVKM. CDR3: CASSFNRVYQPQHF. The DNA of the CDR3 is TGTGCCAGCAGTTTCAACAGGGTTTATCAGCCCCAGCATTTT. The full variable domain, completed using reference TRBV28 and TRBJ1-5, is DVKVTQSSRYLVKRTGEKVFLECVQDMDHENMFWYRQDPGLGLRLIYFSYDVKMKEKGDIPEGYSVSREKKERFSLILESASTNQTSMYLCASSFNRVYQPQHFGDGTRLSIL.

The chain couples TRBV3-1 to TRBJ2-5, with 9 positions matching TRBD2. Germline CDR1 and CDR2: LGHDT and YNNKEL (reference sequence). The CDR3 is 14 amino acids. Trimming removed 8 bases from V and 0 bases from J; junction bases left unmatched: 4. Here the CDR3 reads CASLAGPDQETQYF. The CDR3 DNA reads TGTGCCAGCCTAGCGGGGCCGGACCAAGAGACCCAGTACTTC.